This T cell receptor (beta chain) was obtained from a study of cytomegalovirus exposure and HLA in healthy donors. Overall study context: Sequencing of 180 million or so T cells in an earlier analysis found 95 million to 120 million unique TCR beta sequences. Assignment to the Caucasian-associated ancestry cluster applied to around 80% of the approximately 400 genotyped donors. Study conclusions and caveats: Most of the CMV-associated TCR beta chains (in a later analysis) appeared to be HLA-restricted.

This CDR3 contains 15 residues. Deletions cut 3 bases from V and 4 bases from J, with 15 bases between. CDR1 and CDR2 (germline): LNHDA, SQIVND (reference sequence). The study ran its PCR with 60 Vbeta and 13 Jbeta primers. The data were produced by immunoSEQ multiplex PCR, yet TCRdb's version contains in-frame clones alone and is incomplete. The sample lists 100,000 to 150,000 clones; approximately 74% were seen once. About this clone itself: Its antigen is unknown.

J is TRBJ1-1 and V is TRBV19, with D perhaps matching TRBD1 (6 bases). Source material: PBMCs. The origin of this receptor is a male donor in good health and CMV-seronegative. The CDR3 protein is CASSIDGQYRTEAFF. The CDR3 region has the DNA TGTGCCAGTAGTATCGACGGACAGTACCGCACTGAAGCTTTCTTT.